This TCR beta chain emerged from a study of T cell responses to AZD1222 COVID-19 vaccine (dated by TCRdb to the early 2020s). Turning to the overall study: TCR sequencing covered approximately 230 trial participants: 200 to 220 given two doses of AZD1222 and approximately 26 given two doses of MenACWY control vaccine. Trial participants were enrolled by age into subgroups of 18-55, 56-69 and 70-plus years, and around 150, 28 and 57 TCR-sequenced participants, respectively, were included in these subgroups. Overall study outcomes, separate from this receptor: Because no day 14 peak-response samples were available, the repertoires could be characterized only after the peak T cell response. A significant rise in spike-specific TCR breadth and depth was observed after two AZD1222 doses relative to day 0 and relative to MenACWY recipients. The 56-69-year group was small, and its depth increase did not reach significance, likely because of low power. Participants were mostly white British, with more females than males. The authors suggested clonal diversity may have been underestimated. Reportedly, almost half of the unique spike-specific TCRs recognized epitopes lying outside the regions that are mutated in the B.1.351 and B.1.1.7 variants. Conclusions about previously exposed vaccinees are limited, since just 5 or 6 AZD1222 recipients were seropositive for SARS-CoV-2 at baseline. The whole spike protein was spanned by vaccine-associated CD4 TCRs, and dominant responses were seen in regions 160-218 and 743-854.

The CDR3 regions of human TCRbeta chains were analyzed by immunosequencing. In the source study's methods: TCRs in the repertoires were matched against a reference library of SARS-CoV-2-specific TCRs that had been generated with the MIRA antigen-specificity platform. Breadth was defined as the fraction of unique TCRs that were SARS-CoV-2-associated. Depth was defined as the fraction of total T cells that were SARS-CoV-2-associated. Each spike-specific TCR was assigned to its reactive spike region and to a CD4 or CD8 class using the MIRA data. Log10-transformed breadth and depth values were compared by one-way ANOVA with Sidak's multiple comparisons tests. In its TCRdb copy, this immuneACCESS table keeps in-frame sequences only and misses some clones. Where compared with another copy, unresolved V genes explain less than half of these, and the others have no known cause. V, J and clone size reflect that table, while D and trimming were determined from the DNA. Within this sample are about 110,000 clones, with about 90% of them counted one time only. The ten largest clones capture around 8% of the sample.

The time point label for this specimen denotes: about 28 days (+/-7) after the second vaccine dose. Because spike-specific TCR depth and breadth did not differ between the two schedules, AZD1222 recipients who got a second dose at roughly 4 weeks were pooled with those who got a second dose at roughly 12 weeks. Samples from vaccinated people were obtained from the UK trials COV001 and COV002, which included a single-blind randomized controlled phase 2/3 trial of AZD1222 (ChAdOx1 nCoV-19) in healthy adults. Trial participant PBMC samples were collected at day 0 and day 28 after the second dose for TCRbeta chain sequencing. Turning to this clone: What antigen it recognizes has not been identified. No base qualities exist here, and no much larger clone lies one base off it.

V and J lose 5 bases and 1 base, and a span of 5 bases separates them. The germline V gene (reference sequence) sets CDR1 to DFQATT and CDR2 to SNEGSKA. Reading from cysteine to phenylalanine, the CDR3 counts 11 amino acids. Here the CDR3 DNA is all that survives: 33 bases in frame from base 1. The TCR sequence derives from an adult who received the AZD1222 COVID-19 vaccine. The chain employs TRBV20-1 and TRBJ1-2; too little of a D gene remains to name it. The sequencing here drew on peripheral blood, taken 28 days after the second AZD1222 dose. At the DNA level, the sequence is TGCAGTGCTGGAGGTAACTATGGCTACACCTTC. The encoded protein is CSAGGNYGYTF.